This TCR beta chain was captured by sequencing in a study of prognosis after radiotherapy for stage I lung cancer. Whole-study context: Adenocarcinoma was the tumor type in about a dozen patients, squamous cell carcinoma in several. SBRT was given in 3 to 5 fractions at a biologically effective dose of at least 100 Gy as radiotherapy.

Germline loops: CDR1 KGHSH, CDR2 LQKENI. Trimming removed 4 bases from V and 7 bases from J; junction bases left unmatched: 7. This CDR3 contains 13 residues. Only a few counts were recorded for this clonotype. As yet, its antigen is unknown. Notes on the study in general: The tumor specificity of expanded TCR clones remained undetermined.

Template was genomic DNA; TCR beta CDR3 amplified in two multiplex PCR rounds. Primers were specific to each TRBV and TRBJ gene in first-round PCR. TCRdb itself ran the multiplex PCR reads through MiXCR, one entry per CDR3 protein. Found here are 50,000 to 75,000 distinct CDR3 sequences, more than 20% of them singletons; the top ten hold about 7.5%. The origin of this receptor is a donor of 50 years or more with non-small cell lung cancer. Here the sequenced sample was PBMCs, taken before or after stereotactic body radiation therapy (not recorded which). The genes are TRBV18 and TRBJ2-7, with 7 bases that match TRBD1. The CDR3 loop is CASSQETGYEQYF. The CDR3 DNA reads TGTGCCAGCTCACAGGAGACAGGGTATGAGCAGTACTTC.